This entry lists 11 T cell receptor beta chains sequenced from one sample in a study of CD8 T cells in Susac syndrome. RNA in amounts of roughly 0.5 to 1 ug was reverse transcribed with random hexamers. TCRdb fed the immunoSEQ multiplex PCR reads into MiXCR, producing one record per CDR3 protein. The data contain 70,000 or so distinct CDR3 sequences, around 95% of them singletons. The sample was CD8+ T cells from PBMCs. The receptor source for this set is a human donor in good health.

This chain links TRBV6-5 with TRBJ2-1, with D tentatively TRBD1 or TRBD2 (6 bases each). This CDR3 spans 16 amino acids. Trimming left V 1 base short and J 0 bases short, with 10 bases between. The germline gives CDR1 MNHEY, CDR2 SVGAGI. The CDR3: CASSYLGGGSYNEQFF. The CDR3 region has the DNA TGTGCCAGCAGTTACTTGGGGGGCGGCTCCTACAATGAGCAGTTCTTC.

The genes are TRBV20-1 and TRBJ1-2; D is uncertain. The CDR3 is made up of 15 amino acids. The germline V and J ends were trimmed by 2 bases and 1 base, with 14 bases remaining between them. CDR1 is DFQATT and CDR2 is SNEGSKA in the germline V gene (reference sequence). The CDR3 DNA sequence: TGCAGTGCTAGACGGACCCAGACACTTAACTATGGCTACACCTTC. Its protein is CSARRTQTLNYGYTF.

J is TRBJ1-1 and V is TRBV11-2; 11 nucleotides align to TRBD1. Germline loops: CDR1 SGHAT, CDR2 FQNNGV. The ends lost 5 bases at V and 1 base at J; junction bases unmatched: 9. The CDR3 loop spans 17 amino acids. CDR3 loop: CASSPGVGQGGNTEAFF. The CDR3 region has the DNA TGTGCCAGCAGCCCGGGCGTGGGACAGGGGGGGAACACTGAAGCTTTCTTT.

The chain combines TRBV19 with TRBJ2-7, with D uncertain. Looked up from germline, CDR1 is LNHDA and CDR2 is SQIVND (reference sequence). The CDR3 totals 14 residues. Trimming stripped 3 bases from V and 3 bases from J, with 12 bases between. CDR3: CASSIVLDIYEQYF. The DNA of the CDR3 is TGTGCCAGTAGTATCGTCTTAGACATCTACGAGCAGTACTTC.

The chain recombines TRBV9 with TRBJ2-4, with 8 bases fitting TRBD1. The CDR3 runs 16 residues. V shed 1 base and J 4 bases; nucleotides not matched to a gene: 7. The germline V gene has CDR1 SGDLS and CDR2 YYNGEE. CDR3 sequence (DNA): TGTGCCAGCAGCGTATATCCCGGACAGGGAAAAAACATTCAGTACTTC. This gives the protein CASSVYPGQGKNIQYF. Complete variable domain (other parts from reference TRBV9 and TRBJ2-4): DSGVTQTPKHLITATGQRVTLRCSPRSGDLSVYWYQQSLDQGLQFLIQYYNGEERAKGNILERFSAQQFPDLHSELNLSSLELGDSALYFCASSVYPGQGKNIQYFGAGTRLSVL.

This rearrangement joins TRBV13 to TRBJ1-2, with D possibly TRBD1 on 5 matching bases. The germline V gene has CDR1 PRHDT and CDR2 FYEKMQ (reference sequence). The CDR3 consists of 15 residues. V lost 6 bases and J 3 bases, leaving 17 bases between the germline ends. Here the CDR3 reads CASSLDPTEDYGYTF. As DNA, the CDR3 is TGTGCCAGCAGTTTGGATCCGACAGAAGACTATGGCTACACCTTC.

The V call is TRBV29-1, the J call TRBJ1-1; TRBD1 might be the D (6 bases). This CDR3 is built from 12 residues. V gave up 4 bases and J gave up 6 bases, with 12 bases separating them. The germline V gene encodes CDR1 SQVTM and CDR2 ANQGSEA. The CDR3 DNA reads as TGCAGCGTTGTTTCGGGGGCCTCTGAAGCTTTCTTT. As protein: CSVVSGASEAFF. Filled out from reference TRBV29-1 and TRBJ1-1, the complete variable domain reads SAVISQKPSRDICQRGTSLTIQCQVDSQVTMMFWYRQQPGQSLTLIATANQGSEATYESGFVIDKFPISRPNLTFSTLTVSNMSPEDSSIYLCSVVSGASEAFFGQGTRLTVV.

V and J are TRBV7-3 and TRBJ1-6; TRBD1 aligns across 10 bases. V was clipped by 5 bases and J by 9 bases; unmatched bases: 4. This CDR3 spans 14 amino acids. Germline lookup yields CDR1 SGHTA and CDR2 FQGTGA. The CDR3 is CASSPRDRGSPLHF. CDR3 sequence (DNA): TGTGCCAGCAGCCCCCGGGACAGGGGTTCACCCCTCCACTTT.

The V call is TRBV7-9, the J call TRBJ2-1; D may be TRBD2 (5 bases). The CDR3 spans 15 residues. Germline CDR1 and CDR2: SEHNR and FQNEAQ (reference sequence). Trimming removed 7 bases at V and 8 bases at J, with 21 bases between. CDR3 sequence (DNA): TGTGCCAGCACACATGAAGATACTAAGAGGGATGAGCAGTTCTTC. It yields the protein CASTHEDTKRDEQFF.

This clonotype was observed a handful of times. J is TRBJ1-5 and V is TRBV29-1, with D tentatively TRBD1 (5 bases). CDR1 and CDR2 from the germline V gene are SQVTM and ANQGSEA. Deletions cut 5 bases from V and 1 base from J, with 6 bases between. The CDR3 loop spans 12 amino acids. CDR3 region: CSVRDSNQPQHF. CDR3 nucleotide sequence: TGCAGCGTTCGGGACAGCAATCAGCCCCAGCATTTT.

The V call is TRBV29-1, the J call TRBJ2-1, with 11 positions matching TRBD1. V lost 5 bases, J lost 8 bases, and 8 bases stayed unmatched. Germline values: CDR1 SQVTM, CDR2 ANQGSEA. This CDR3 comprises 14 residues. Here the CDR3 DNA reads TGCAGCGTTCATACCGGGACAGGGGGATATGAGCAGTTCTTC. It yields the protein CSVHTGTGGYEQFF.